The 22 T cell receptor beta chains given below trace back to one sample, sequenced in a study of shared clonotypes between healthy human individuals. Some clones are missing from TCRdb's copy, which holds only in-frame ones; the method was immunoSEQ multiplex PCR. The sample yields 2 million to 2.5 million clones, over 85% seen once. The sample comprised naive CD4+ T cells sorted from blood. Described subset: CD45RA+ positively selected. These receptors all come from a man aged 18 to 35 in good health.

The CDR3 loop is CASSSQGGGWEQYF. Here the CDR3 DNA reads TGTGCCAGCAGTTCACAGGGGGGAGGTTGGGAGCAGTACTTC. V gene TRBV28 combines with J gene TRBJ2-7; TRBD1 matches 8 bases. CDR1 and CDR2 (germline): MDHEN, SYDVKM. Unmatched junction bases numbered 9, after V lost 4 bases and J lost 7 bases. The CDR3 is 14 residues long. Using reference TRBV28 and TRBJ2-7 for the parts outside the CDR3, the full variable domain is DVKVTQSSRYLVKRTGEKVFLECVQDMDHENMFWYRQDPGLGLRLIYFSYDVKMKEKGDIPEGYSVSREKKERFSLILESASTNQTSMYLCASSSQGGGWEQYFGPGTRLTVT.

This clone was detected once. The rearrangement uses TRBV4-1 and TRBJ2-2; D is undetermined. CDR3 length equals 14 residues. Germline V gene lookup returns CDR1 MGHRA and CDR2 YSYEKL. V was trimmed by 6 bases and J by 3 bases, leaving 11 bases between them. The CDR3 loop reads CASSSNRYTGELFF. In DNA form, the CDR3 reads TGCGCCAGCAGTTCGAACAGATACACCGGGGAGCTGTTTTTT.

This rearrangement joins TRBV4-3 to TRBJ1-4, with TRBD1 as a possible D gene (6 bases). Trimming removed 0 bases at V and 5 bases at J, with 22 bases between. The V gene's germline CDR1 is LGHNA and CDR2 YSLEER. The CDR3 spans 19 residues. The CDR3, as DNA: TGCGCCAGCAGCCAAGAGGGGGGGGTCTCGGGACACATGAATGAAAAACTGTTTTTT. Its translation: CASSQEGGVSGHMNEKLFF.

The chain recombines TRBV6-5 with TRBJ2-7, with unresolved D. CDR3 length equals 13 residues. Germline V gives CDR1 MNHEY, CDR2 SVGAGI. The V gene lost 7 bases and the J gene lost 3 bases, with 13 bases spanning the gap. The CDR3 is CASTASRFYEQYF. CDR3 DNA sequence: TGTGCCAGCACCGCGAGTCGGTTCTACGAGCAGTACTTC.

The chain has TRBV16 and TRBJ2-1; the D is unclear. V was shortened by 0 bases and J by 8 bases, with 11 bases between the two germline ends. The CDR3 consists of 14 residues. CDR1 is KGHSY and CDR2 is FQNENV in the germline V gene. CDR3 nucleotides: TGTGCCAGCAGCCAATCGGATAGCTCCCATGAGCAGTTCTTC. It is translated as CASSQSDSSHEQFF.

In DNA, the CDR3 is TGTGCCAGCAGCTTGGAGGCCGGGGTCCCTGATTACGAGCAGTACTTC. It yields the protein CASSLEAGVPDYEQYF. The chain recombines TRBV7-3 with TRBJ2-7, with D possibly matching TRBD2 (5 bases). The length of the CDR3 is 16 residues. Germline CDR1 is SGHTA and CDR2 is FQGTGA. The V and J ends lost 3 bases and 4 bases respectively, with 19 bases between them.

The genes are TRBV6-1 and TRBJ1-5; 9 bases agree with TRBD1. This CDR3 contains 13 residues. The V segment lost 9 bases and the J segment 5 bases; nucleotides outside the gene matches: 5. Germline V gene sequence: CDR1 MNHNS, CDR2 SASEGT. This CDR3 reads CASEGQGYQPQHF. CDR3 nucleotides: TGTGCCAGTGAGGGACAGGGTTATCAGCCCCAGCATTTT.

This sequence joins TRBV14 and TRBJ1-1, with a weak D call TRBD1 (6 bases). V was pared by 1 base and J by 5 bases, with 8 bases between. The CDR3 extends over 13 amino acids. CDR1 is SGHDN and CDR2 is FVKESK in the germline V gene. The CDR3 region has the DNA TGTGCCAGCAGCCAAGGGAGGGGGACTGAAGCTTTCTTT. Translating gives CASSQGRGTEAFF. Full variable domain (rest looked up from reference TRBV14 and TRBJ1-1): EAGVTQFPSHSVIEKGQTVTLRCDPISGHDNLYWYRRVMGKEIKFLLHFVKESKQDESGMPNNRFLAERTGGTYSTLKVQPAELEDSGVYFCASSQGRGTEAFFGQGTRLTVV.

The chain is built from TRBV7-3 and TRBJ2-3; D is perhaps TRBD2 (7 bases). This CDR3 contains 15 residues. Trimming pared 3 bases from V and 2 bases from J, leaving 12 bases between. Germline V gene sequence: CDR1 SGHTA, CDR2 FQGTGA. Written as DNA, the CDR3 is TGTGCCAGCAGCTTTGGGGGGGCCCTCACAGATACGCAGTATTTT. Protein product: CASSFGGALTDTQYF.

This clone showed up just once. The J gene is TRBJ2-7, the V gene TRBV2, with 10 positions matching TRBD1. J gave up 5 bases and V 6 bases, and 7 bases lay outside the gene matches. This CDR3 is 14 amino acids long. Germline CDR1 reads SNHLY; CDR2 reads FYNNEI. The CDR3 region has the DNA TGTGCCAGCAGGAGGGGACAGGGGAGCCACGAGCAGTACTTC. This translates into CASRRGQGSHEQYF.

V usage is TRBV27 and J usage is TRBJ1-1; tentative D call: TRBD1 (5 bases). This CDR3 region has 11 residues. Germline V gene lookup returns CDR1 MNHEY and CDR2 SMNVEV (reference sequence). The germline V and J ends were trimmed by 7 bases and 4 bases, with 7 bases remaining between them. In DNA form, the CDR3 reads TGTGCCAGCAATAGGGGCACTGAAGCTTTCTTT. It is translated as CASNRGTEAFF.

The rearrangement uses TRBV2 and TRBJ2-1, with D maybe TRBD1 (6 bases). Germline values: CDR1 SNHLY, CDR2 FYNNEI. Trimming pared 5 bases from V and 1 base from J, leaving 12 bases between. The CDR3 spans 15 residues. CDR3 nucleotides: TGTGCCAGCAGTCGGGGACAACCATCCTACAATGAGCAGTTCTTC. It translates to CASSRGQPSYNEQFF.

The V and J genes are TRBV7-6 and TRBJ1-6, with D unresolved. In germline, CDR1 is SGHVS, CDR2 FNYEAQ. The germline V and J ends were trimmed by 1 base and 5 bases, with 9 bases remaining between them. The length of the CDR3 is 15 residues. The CDR3: CASSLDVGNNSPLHF. In DNA form, the CDR3 reads TGTGCCAGCAGCTTAGACGTGGGGAATAATTCACCCCTCCACTTT. Together with reference TRBV7-6 and TRBJ1-6, the CDR3 gives the full variable domain: GAGVSQSPRYKVTKRGQDVALRCDPISGHVSLYWYRQALGQGPEFLTYFNYEAQQDKSGLPNDRFSAERPEGSISTLTIQRTEQRDSAMYRCASSLDVGNNSPLHFGNGTRLTVT.

The rearrangement links TRBV5-1 to TRBJ2-2, with D hard to call. The CDR3 consists of 14 residues. Germline-derived CDR1 and CDR2 are SGHRS and YFSETQ. Deletions cut 2 bases from V and 0 bases from J, with 5 bases between. The DNA of the CDR3 is TGCGCCAGCAGCTTACAGCCGAACACCGGGGAGCTGTTTTTT. It is translated as CASSLQPNTGELFF.

The sample holds one count of this clone. The J gene is TRBJ1-6, the V gene TRBV5-8, with D uncertain. Trimming left V 6 bases short and J 7 bases short, with 17 bases between. In germline, CDR1 is SGHTS, CDR2 YDEGEE. The CDR3 runs to 15 residues. The CDR3 region has the DNA TGTGCCAGCACCCCAAGAGTGGGCATGAATTCACCCCTCCACTTT. The encoded protein is CASTPRVGMNSPLHF.

The CDR3 sequence: CASSAGQPNQPQHF. CDR3 sequence (DNA): TGTGCCAGCAGCGCGGGACAGCCCAATCAGCCCCAGCATTTT. V is TRBV6-1 and J is TRBJ1-5, with 7 bases lining up with TRBD1. V lost 6 bases, J lost 3 bases, and 5 bases stayed unmatched. This CDR3 has 14 amino acids. Per the germline V gene, CDR1 is MNHNS and CDR2 is SASEGT.

The chain carries TRBV7-8 and TRBJ2-2; D may correspond to TRBD1 or TRBD2 (5 bases each). Germline loops: CDR1 SGHVS, CDR2 FQNEAQ. This CDR3 contains 14 residues. Between the trimmed V and J ends, which lost 5 bases and 4 bases, there was a span of 11 bases. CDR3: CASSRPGTTGELFF. In DNA form, the CDR3 reads TGTGCCAGCAGCCGCCCAGGGACCACCGGGGAGCTGTTTTTT.

This chain links TRBV10-2 with TRBJ1-2; 7 bases agree with TRBD1. The CDR3 is 12 residues long. CDR1 is WSHSY, CDR2 SAAADI, per germline. V dropped 7 bases and J dropped 8; count of bases not matched to a gene: 7. Here the CDR3 DNA reads TGCGCCAGCACTAGACAGGGCGGGGGCTACACCTTC. Protein sequence: CASTRQGGGYTF.

J is TRBJ2-7 and V is TRBV9; tentative D call: TRBD2 (5 bases). Trimming removed 0 bases from V and 2 bases from J, with 9 bases in between. CDR3 length: 14 residues. The V gene's germline CDR1 is SGDLS and CDR2 YYNGEE. The CDR3 sequence is CASSVAPAAYEQYF. The CDR3 DNA sequence: TGTGCCAGCAGCGTAGCCCCAGCGGCCTACGAGCAGTACTTC.

The CDR3 DNA sequence: TGTGCCAGCGAGGGGGCGTTTACCGGGGAGCTGTTTTTT. Its translation is CASEGAFTGELFF. This chain uses TRBV2 with TRBJ2-2, with TRBD1 identical over 7 bases. CDR3 length: 13 residues. Looked up from germline, CDR1 is SNHLY and CDR2 is FYNNEI. V shed 8 bases and J 5 bases; nucleotides not matched to a gene: 5.

The chain recombines TRBV10-3 with TRBJ2-1; no clear D gene. The CDR3 length is 18 residues. Trimming pared 2 bases from V and 0 bases from J, leaving 17 bases between. Germline V gives CDR1 ENHRY, CDR2 SYGVKD. CDR3 amino acids: CAISEQSSRLSSYNEQFF. Written as DNA, the CDR3 is TGTGCCATCAGTGAGCAGAGCTCGCGGCTCAGCTCCTACAATGAGCAGTTCTTC.

The J gene is TRBJ2-3, the V gene TRBV6-4; D not certain. Germline CDR1 reads MRHNA; CDR2 reads SNTAGT. V dropped 0 bases and J dropped 1 base, with 5 bases sitting between them. The length of the CDR3 is 14 residues. As DNA, the CDR3 is TGTGCCAGCAGTGACTCACGGGGCACAGATACGCAGTATTTT. It encodes CASSDSRGTDTQYF.